The 17 T cell receptor beta chains below all came from one sample that was sequenced in a study of blood T cell repertoires in COVID-19. Here immunoSEQ multiplex PCR was the method, and the copy in TCRdb shows in-frame clones only, minus some. The data contain 90,000 to 140,000 clones, around 86% of them singletons. Sequencing used peripheral blood. All receptors come from a man over 45 with acute or convalescent COVID-19.

This clone was seen only a few times. Here the CDR3 reads CALSGTSGRRDTQYF. CDR3 in DNA: TGTGCCTTGTCTGGGACTAGCGGGAGGAGGGATACGCAGTATTTT. The chain couples TRBV30 to TRBJ2-3; 15 positions match TRBD2. The junction had 8 bases not matched to a gene; V was cut back by 7 bases and J by 6 bases. Germline assignment: CDR1 GTSNPN and CDR2 SVGIG (reference sequence). The CDR3 length is 15 residues.

The chain combines TRBV6-6 with TRBJ2-7; TRBD2 agrees at 13 bases. The CDR3 runs to 14 residues. The junction had 2 bases not matched to a gene; V was cut back by 6 bases and J by 3 bases. Per the germline V gene, CDR1 is MNHNY and CDR2 is SVGAGI (reference sequence). This CDR3 is CASRGTSGIYEQYF. In nucleotides, the CDR3 is TGTGCCAGCAGGGGGACTAGCGGGATCTACGAGCAGTACTTC.

The J gene is TRBJ2-7, the V gene TRBV7-9; a possible D gene is TRBD2 (5 bases). Per the germline V gene, CDR1 is SEHNR and CDR2 is FQNEAQ (reference sequence). This CDR3 has 14 residues. V lost 5 bases, J lost 1 base, and 12 bases lay in between. Here the CDR3 reads CASSPAGGSYEQYF. The CDR3 coding sequence is TGTGCCAGCAGCCCCGCGGGCGGATCCTACGAGCAGTACTTC.

The count of this clone is one. The chain joins TRBV30 to TRBJ2-1, with a tentative D call TRBD1 (6 bases). The V gene's germline CDR1 is GTSNPN and CDR2 SVGIG (reference sequence). Trimming removed 2 bases at V and 1 base at J, with 15 bases between. This CDR3 contains 16 residues. As DNA, the CDR3 is TGTGCCTGGAGTCTACAGGGACACGAGTCCTACAATGAGCAGTTCTTC. It encodes CAWSLQGHESYNEQFF.

The chain links TRBV5-1 to TRBJ1-1; weak D call: TRBD1 (6 bases). Trimming took 4 bases from V and 4 from J, leaving 20 bases between them. The CDR3 has 16 amino acids. In germline, CDR1 is SGHRS, CDR2 YFSETQ. CDR3 in amino acids: CASSIQGGVTGTEAFF. The CDR3, as DNA: TGCGCCAGCAGCATACAGGGTGGGGTAACGGGCACTGAAGCTTTCTTT.

This clone was recorded only once. The genes are TRBV3-1 (or the pseudogene TRBV3-2) and TRBJ2-7; 10 bases agree with TRBD1. Trimming took 4 bases from V and 2 from J; bases not matched to a gene: 5. Germline assignment: CDR1 LGHDT and CDR2 YNNKEL (reference sequence). The CDR3 is 15 amino acids. The CDR3 sequence is CASSPGQGSPYEQYF. CDR3 DNA sequence: TGTGCCAGCAGCCCGGGACAGGGGTCCCCCTACGAGCAGTACTTC.

In its sample, this clone was seen a few times. V is TRBV6-5 and J is TRBJ2-2; D is possibly TRBD2 (5 bases). Trimming removed 3 bases from V and 5 bases from J, with 10 bases in between. The germline CDR1 and CDR2 sequences are MNHEY and SVGAGI. The CDR3 length is 14 residues. Written as DNA, the CDR3 is TGTGCCAGCAGTTATGAGGGTTTTACCGGGGAGCTGTTTTTT. This gives the protein CASSYEGFTGELFF.

The chain recombines TRBV4-1 with TRBJ1-2; tentatively, D is TRBD1 (6 bases). Germline CDR1 and CDR2: MGHRA and YSYEKL. V was shortened by 0 bases and J by 7 bases, with 15 bases between the two germline ends. CDR3 length: 15 residues. CDR3 protein: CASSQEVWGPGGYTF. The CDR3 region has the DNA TGCGCCAGCAGCCAAGAGGTTTGGGGGCCTGGTGGCTACACCTTC.

V and J are TRBV9 and TRBJ1-2; 9 nucleotides agree with TRBD1. The V segment lost 6 bases and the J segment 0 bases; nucleotides outside the gene matches: 12. Germline CDR1 SGDLS, CDR2 YYNGEE. The CDR3 is 17 residues long. The CDR3 nucleotides read TGTGCCAGCACTATTGGGACAGGGACTCTTACTAACTATGGCTACACCTTC. Translating gives CASTIGTGTLTNYGYTF.

The chain recombines TRBV7-8 with TRBJ1-1, with D possibly TRBD1 on 5 matching bases. The CDR3 is 16 residues long. The V and J ends lost 3 bases and 1 base respectively, with 15 bases between them. Germline values: CDR1 SGHVS, CDR2 FQNEAQ. This CDR3 is CASSFPTGPPNTEAFF. The CDR3 DNA is TGTGCCAGCAGCTTCCCCACAGGTCCCCCGAACACTGAAGCTTTCTTT.

This clone was detected a few times. The chain combines TRBV4-1 with TRBJ1-5; TRBD1 might be the D (5 bases). Germline V gene lookup returns CDR1 MGHRA and CDR2 YSYEKL. The V end was cut by 3 bases, the J end by 4 bases, with 16 bases between. CDR3 length: 16 residues. CDR3 sequence: CASSHPPGGGNQPQHF. The CDR3 DNA is TGCGCCAGCAGCCATCCCCCTGGGGGGGGGAATCAGCCCCAGCATTTT.

The chain employs TRBV6-5 and TRBJ2-1, with 8 bases that match TRBD2. CDR1 is MNHEY and CDR2 is SVGAGI in the germline V gene. Unmatched junction bases numbered 6, after V lost 6 bases and J lost 8 bases. CDR3 length: 13 residues. The CDR3 nucleotides read TGTGCCAGCAGCGTGACTAGCGTCCATGAGCAGTTCTTC. It encodes CASSVTSVHEQFF.

This clone is medium-sized within its sample. The chain has TRBV5-1 and TRBJ2-5; 7 bases agree with TRBD2. CDR3 length equals 14 residues. Trimming at V came to 4 bases and at J to 5 bases, leaving 8 bases not matched to a gene. Germline V gives CDR1 SGHRS, CDR2 YFSETQ. Here the CDR3 DNA reads TGCGCCAGCAGCCAAGCGGGATTTTTCGAGACCCAGTACTTC. Translated, it gives CASSQAGFFETQYF.

This chain connects TRBV3-1 (or the pseudogene TRBV3-2) to TRBJ2-6, with 13 nucleotides matching TRBD2. CDR3 length: 19 amino acids. In germline, CDR1 is LGHDT, CDR2 YNNKEL (reference sequence). With V trimmed by 4 bases and J by 2 bases, 8 bases remained unmatched. The CDR3 DNA is TGTGCCAGCAGCCGCGCCGAACTAGCGGGGGGGCCTGGGGCCAACGTCCTGACTTTC. Translated, it gives CASSRAELAGGPGANVLTF.

The chain has TRBV6-4 and TRBJ1-5; TRBD1 might be the D (6 bases). Trimming took off 10 bases at V and 2 bases at J, with 15 bases between the two ends. Germline V gene lookup returns CDR1 MRHNA and CDR2 SNTAGT. The CDR3 is 14 amino acids. CDR3 sequence (DNA): TGTGCCAAGGCCGGGGGGGGCCGCAATCAGCCCCAGCATTTT. Its protein is CAKAGGGRNQPQHF.

The chain employs TRBV9 and TRBJ2-7; tentative D call: TRBD2 (6 bases). The V gene lost 1 base and the J gene lost 3 bases, with 8 bases spanning the gap. Germline V gene lookup returns CDR1 SGDLS and CDR2 YYNGEE. This CDR3 is built from 13 residues. In DNA, the CDR3 is TGTGCCAGCAGCGTAACTAGCAGCTACGAGCAGTACTTC. Translating it yields CASSVTSSYEQYF. Full variable domain (remainder filled in from reference TRBV9 and TRBJ2-7): DSGVTQTPKHLITATGQRVTLRCSPRSGDLSVYWYQQSLDQGLQFLIQYYNGEERAKGNILERFSAQQFPDLHSELNLSSLELGDSALYFCASSVTSSYEQYFGPGTRLTVT.

The V gene is TRBV11-2, the J gene TRBJ2-1; weak D call: TRBD2 (5 bases). CDR1 and CDR2 (germline): SGHAT, FQNNGV. The germline V and J ends were trimmed by 5 bases and 4 bases, with 21 bases remaining between them. CDR3 length: 17 residues. The CDR3 DNA follows: TGTGCCAGCAGCCCTGCCCCCGGGATAGCGCCGTACAATGAGCAGTTCTTC. Protein: CASSPAPGIAPYNEQFF.